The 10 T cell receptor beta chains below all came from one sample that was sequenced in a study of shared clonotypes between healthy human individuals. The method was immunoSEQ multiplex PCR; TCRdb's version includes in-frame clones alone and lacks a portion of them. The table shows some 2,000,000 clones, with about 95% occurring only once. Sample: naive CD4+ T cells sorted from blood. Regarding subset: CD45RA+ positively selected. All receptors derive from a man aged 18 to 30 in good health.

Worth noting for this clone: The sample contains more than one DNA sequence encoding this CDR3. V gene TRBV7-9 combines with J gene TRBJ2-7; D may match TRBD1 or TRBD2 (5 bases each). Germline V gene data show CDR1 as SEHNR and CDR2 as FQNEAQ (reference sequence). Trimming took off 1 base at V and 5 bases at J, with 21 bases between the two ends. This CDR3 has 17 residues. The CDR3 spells CASSLVTGTRRDHEQYF. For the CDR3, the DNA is TGTGCCAGCAGCTTAGTGACCGGGACCCGAAGGGACCACGAGCAGTACTTC.

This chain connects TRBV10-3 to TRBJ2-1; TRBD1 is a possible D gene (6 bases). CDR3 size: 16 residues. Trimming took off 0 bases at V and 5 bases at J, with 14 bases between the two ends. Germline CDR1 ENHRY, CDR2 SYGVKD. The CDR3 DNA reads TGTGCCATCAGTGAGTCGAACCCAGGGGAAAACAATGAGCAGTTCTTC. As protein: CAISESNPGENNEQFF.

The CDR3 DNA sequence: TGTGCCAGCAGTTTTCGGGAGACTAGCGGGAGTAGCGAGCAGTACTTC. This sequence encodes CASSFRETSGSSEQYF. The rearrangement joins TRBV27 to TRBJ2-7, with TRBD2 matching 12 bases. The CDR3 runs to 16 residues. V gave up 3 bases and J gave up 6 bases; unmatched junction bases: 9. CDR1 and CDR2 (germline): MNHEY, SMNVEV (reference sequence).

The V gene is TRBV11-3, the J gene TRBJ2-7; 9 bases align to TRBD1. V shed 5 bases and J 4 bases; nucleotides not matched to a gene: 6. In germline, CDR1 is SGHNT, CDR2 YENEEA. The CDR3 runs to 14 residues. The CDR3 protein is CASSTGQGKYEQYF. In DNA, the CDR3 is TGTGCCAGCAGCACGGGACAGGGAAAGTACGAGCAGTACTTC. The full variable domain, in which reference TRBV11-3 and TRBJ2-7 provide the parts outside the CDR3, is EAGVVQSPRYKIIEKKQPVAFWCNPISGHNTLYWYLQNLGQGPELLIRYENEEAVDDSQLPKDRFSAERLKGVDSTLKIQPAELGDSAVYLCASSTGQGKYEQYFGPGTRLTVT.

The CDR3 region is CASSHTASSGNTIYF. The CDR3 DNA is TGCGCCAGCAGCCACACAGCCAGCTCTGGAAACACCATATATTTT. The chain has TRBV5-1 and TRBJ1-3; unclear D gene. The CDR3 covers 15 residues. CDR1 SGHRS and CDR2 YFSETQ come from the germline V gene. V lost 4 bases and J lost 0, with 11 bases in between.

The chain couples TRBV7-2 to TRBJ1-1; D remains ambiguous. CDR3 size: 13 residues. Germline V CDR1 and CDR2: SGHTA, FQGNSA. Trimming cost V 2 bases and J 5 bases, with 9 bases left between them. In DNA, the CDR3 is TGTGCCAGCAGCTTAATTCTAGGTACTGAAGCTTTCTTT. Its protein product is CASSLILGTEAFF.

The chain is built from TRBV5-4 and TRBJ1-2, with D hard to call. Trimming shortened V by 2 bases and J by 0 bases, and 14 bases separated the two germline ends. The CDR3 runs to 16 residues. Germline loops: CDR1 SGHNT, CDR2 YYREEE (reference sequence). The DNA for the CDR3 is TGTGCCAGCAGCTTTGCAGCGGAGGCGACTAACTATGGCTACACCTTC. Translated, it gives CASSFAAEATNYGYTF. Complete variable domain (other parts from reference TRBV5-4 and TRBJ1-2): ETGVTQSPTHLIKTRGQQVTLRCSSQSGHNTVSWYQQALGQGPQFIFQYYREEENGRGNFPPRFSGLQFPNYSSELNVNALELDDSALYLCASSFAAEATNYGYTFGSGTRLTVV.

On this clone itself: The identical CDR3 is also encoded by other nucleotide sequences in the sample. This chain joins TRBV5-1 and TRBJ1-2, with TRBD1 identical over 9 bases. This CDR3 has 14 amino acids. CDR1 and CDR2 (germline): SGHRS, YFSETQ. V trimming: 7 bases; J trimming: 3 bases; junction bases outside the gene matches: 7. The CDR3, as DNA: TGCGCCAGCGGGAAAGACAGGGGGGACTATGGCTACACCTTC. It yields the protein CASGKDRGDYGYTF.

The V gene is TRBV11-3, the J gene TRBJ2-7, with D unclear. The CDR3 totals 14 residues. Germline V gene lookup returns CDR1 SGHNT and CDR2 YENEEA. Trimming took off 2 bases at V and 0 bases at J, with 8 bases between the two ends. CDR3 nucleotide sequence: TGTGCCAGCAGCTTATCAGCCAGCTCCTACGAGCAGTACTTC. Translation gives CASSLSASSYEQYF.

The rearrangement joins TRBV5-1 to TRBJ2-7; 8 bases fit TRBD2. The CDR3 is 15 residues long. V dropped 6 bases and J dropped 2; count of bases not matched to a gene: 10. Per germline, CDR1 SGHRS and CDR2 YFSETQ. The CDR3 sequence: CASKQSSGNPYEQYF. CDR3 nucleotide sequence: TGCGCCAGCAAACAAAGTAGCGGGAATCCCTACGAGCAGTACTTC.